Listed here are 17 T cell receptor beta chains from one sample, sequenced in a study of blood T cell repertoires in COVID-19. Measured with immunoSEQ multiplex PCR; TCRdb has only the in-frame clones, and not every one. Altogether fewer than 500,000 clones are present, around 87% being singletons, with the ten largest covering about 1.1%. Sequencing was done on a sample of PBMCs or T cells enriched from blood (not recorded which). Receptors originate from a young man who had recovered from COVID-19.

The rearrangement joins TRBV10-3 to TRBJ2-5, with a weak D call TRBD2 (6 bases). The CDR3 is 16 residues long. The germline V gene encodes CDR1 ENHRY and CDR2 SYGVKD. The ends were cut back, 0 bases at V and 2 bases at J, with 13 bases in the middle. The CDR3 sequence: CAISESPGAKQETQYF. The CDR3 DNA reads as TGTGCCATCAGTGAGTCCCCGGGAGCGAAGCAAGAGACCCAGTACTTC.

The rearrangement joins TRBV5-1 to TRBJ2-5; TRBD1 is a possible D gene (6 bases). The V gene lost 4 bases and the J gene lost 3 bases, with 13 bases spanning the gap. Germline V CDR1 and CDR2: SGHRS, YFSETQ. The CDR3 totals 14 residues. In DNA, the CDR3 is TGCGCCAGCAGCCCAAATTCAGGGGAAGAGACCCAGTACTTC. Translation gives CASSPNSGEETQYF.

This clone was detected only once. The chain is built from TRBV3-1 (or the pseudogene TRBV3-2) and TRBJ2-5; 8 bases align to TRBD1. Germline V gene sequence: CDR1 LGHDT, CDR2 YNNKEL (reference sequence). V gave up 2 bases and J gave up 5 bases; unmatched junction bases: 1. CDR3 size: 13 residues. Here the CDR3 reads CASSQQGAETQYF. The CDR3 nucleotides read TGTGCCAGCAGCCAACAGGGGGCGGAGACCCAGTACTTC.

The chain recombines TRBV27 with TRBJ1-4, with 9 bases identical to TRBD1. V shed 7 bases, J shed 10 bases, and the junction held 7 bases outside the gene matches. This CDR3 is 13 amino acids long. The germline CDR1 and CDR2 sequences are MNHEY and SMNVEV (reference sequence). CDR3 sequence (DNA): TGTGCCAGCAAGAGACAGGGGGTCAGAAAACTGTTTTTT. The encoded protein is CASKRQGVRKLFF.

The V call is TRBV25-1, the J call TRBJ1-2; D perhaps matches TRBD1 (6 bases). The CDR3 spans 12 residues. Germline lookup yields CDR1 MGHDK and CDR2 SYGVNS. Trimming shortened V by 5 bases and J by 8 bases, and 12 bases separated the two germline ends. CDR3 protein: CASSSGARGYTF. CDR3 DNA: TGTGCCAGCAGTTCAGGGGCTCGGGGCTACACCTTC.

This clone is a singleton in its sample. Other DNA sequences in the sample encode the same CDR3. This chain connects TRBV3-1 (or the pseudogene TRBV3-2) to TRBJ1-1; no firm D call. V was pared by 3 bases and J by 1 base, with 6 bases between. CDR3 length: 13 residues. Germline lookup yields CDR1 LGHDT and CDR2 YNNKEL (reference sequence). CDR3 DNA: TGTGCCAGCAGCCAGCTGGCGAACACTGAAGCTTTCTTT. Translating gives CASSQLANTEAFF.

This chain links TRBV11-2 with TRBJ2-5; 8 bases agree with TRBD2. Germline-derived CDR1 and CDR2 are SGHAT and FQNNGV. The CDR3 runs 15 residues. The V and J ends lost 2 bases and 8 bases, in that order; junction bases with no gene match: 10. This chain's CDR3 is CASSLLAGTLATQYF. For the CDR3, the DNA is TGTGCCAGCAGCTTATTAGCGGGGACCCTAGCAACCCAGTACTTC.

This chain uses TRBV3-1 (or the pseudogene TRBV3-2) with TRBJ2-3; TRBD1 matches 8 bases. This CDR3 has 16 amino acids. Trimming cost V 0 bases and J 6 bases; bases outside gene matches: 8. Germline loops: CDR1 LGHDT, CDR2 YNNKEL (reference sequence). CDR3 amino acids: CASSQDRTGISDTQYF. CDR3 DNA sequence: TGTGCCAGCAGCCAAGATAGGACAGGGATCTCTGATACGCAGTATTTT.

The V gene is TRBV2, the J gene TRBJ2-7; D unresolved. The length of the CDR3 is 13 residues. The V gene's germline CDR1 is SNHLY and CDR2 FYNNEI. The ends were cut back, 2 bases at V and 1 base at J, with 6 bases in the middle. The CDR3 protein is CASSEHGSYEQYF. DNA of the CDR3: TGTGCCAGCAGTGAACACGGTTCCTACGAGCAGTACTTC. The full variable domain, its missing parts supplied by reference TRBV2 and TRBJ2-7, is EPEVTQTPSHQVTQMGQEVILRCVPISNHLYFYWYRQILGQKVEFLVSFYNNEISEKSEIFDDQFSVERPDGSNFTLKIRSTKLEDSAMYFCASSEHGSYEQYFGPGTRLTVT.

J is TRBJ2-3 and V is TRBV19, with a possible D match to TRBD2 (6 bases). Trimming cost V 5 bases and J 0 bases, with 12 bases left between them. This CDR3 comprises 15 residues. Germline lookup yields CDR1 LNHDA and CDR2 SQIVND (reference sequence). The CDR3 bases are TGTGCCAGTAGTTCTACGGGGACTAGCACAGATACGCAGTATTTT. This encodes CASSSTGTSTDTQYF.

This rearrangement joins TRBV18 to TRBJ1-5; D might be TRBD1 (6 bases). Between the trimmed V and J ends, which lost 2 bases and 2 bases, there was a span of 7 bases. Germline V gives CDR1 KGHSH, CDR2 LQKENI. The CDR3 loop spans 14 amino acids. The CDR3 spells CASSPGGGNQPQHF. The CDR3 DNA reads TGTGCCAGCTCACCAGGGGGCGGCAATCAGCCCCAGCATTTT.

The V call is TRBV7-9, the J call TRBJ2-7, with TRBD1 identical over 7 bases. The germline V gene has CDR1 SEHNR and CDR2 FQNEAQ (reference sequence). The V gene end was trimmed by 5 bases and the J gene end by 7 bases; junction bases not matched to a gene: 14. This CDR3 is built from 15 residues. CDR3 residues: CASSLTPGTEGEQYF. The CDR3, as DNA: TGTGCCAGCAGCCTAACCCCCGGGACAGAAGGGGAGCAGTACTTC. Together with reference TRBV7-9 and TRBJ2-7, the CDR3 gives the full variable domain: DTGVSQNPRHKITKRGQNVTFRCDPISEHNRLYWYRQTLGQGPEFLTYFQNEAQLEKSRLLSDRFSAERPKGSFSTLEIQRTEQGDSAMYLCASSLTPGTEGEQYFGPGTRLTVT.

The CDR3 DNA is TGTGCTAGTGGTTTACCGATAGCGGGACAAGACACCGGGGAGCTGTTTTTT. Translating gives CASGLPIAGQDTGELFF. The gene calls are TRBV12-5 and TRBJ2-2, with TRBD2 matching 8 bases. CDR1 and CDR2 from the germline V gene are LGHNT and FRNRAP. The CDR3 consists of 17 residues. J lost 3 bases, V lost 3 bases, and 9 bases had no gene match.

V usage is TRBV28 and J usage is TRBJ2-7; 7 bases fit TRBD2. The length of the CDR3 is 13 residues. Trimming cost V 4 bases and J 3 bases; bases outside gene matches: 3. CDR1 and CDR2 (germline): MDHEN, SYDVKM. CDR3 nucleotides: TGTGCCAGCAGTTCCGGGGGGAACTACGAGCAGTACTTC. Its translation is CASSSGGNYEQYF.

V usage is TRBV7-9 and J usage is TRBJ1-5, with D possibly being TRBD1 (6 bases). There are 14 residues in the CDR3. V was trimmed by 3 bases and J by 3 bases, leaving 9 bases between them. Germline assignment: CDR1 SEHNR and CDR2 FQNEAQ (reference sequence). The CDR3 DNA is TGTGCCAGCAGCTTGGACAGTGACAATCAGCCCCAGCATTTT. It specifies CASSLDSDNQPQHF. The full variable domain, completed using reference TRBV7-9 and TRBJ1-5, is DTGVSQNPRHKITKRGQNVTFRCDPISEHNRLYWYRQTLGQGPEFLTYFQNEAQLEKSRLLSDRFSAERPKGSFSTLEIQRTEQGDSAMYLCASSLDSDNQPQHFGDGTRLSIL.

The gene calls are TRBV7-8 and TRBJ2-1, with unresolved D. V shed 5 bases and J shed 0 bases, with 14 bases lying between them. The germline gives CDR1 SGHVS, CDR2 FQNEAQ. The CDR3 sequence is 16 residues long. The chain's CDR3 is CASSPLAVNSYNEQFF. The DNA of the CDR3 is TGTGCCAGCAGCCCTTTGGCGGTGAACTCCTACAATGAGCAGTTCTTC.

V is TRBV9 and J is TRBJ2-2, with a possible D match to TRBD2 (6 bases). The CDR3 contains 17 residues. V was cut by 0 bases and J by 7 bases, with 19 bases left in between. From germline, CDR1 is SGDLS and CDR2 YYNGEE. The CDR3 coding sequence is TGTGCCAGCAGCGTAGGAATGGAGGGAAGGGTTGGCGGGGAGCTGTTTTTT. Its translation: CASSVGMEGRVGGELFF.